Below, 10 T cell receptor beta chains from the same sample are listed, as sequenced in a study of blood T cell repertoires in COVID-19 (TCRdb year 2020). Library creation used the immunoSEQ multiplex PCR assay. TCRdb limited this immuneACCESS table to in-frame rearrangements with V and J called. A share of clones is missing; checked studies link under half to unresolved V genes, and the rest is unexplained. The sample table lists some 320,000 clones, 89% of them with a count of one. The ten largest clones add up to roughly 5.3% of the sample. The sample comprised PBMCs or T cells enriched from blood (not recorded which). These receptors were collected from a man between 60 and 75 years old who had recovered from COVID-19.

The V call is TRBV28, the J call TRBJ2-7; 10 nucleotides align to TRBD1. Trimming took 3 bases from V and 5 from J; bases not matched to a gene: 10. The germline gives CDR1 MDHEN, CDR2 SYDVKM. CDR3 length: 16 amino acids. CDR3 region: CASSFFLGTGVHEQYF. CDR3 bases: TGTGCCAGCAGTTTTTTTTTGGGGACAGGGGTCCACGAGCAGTACTTC.

V gene TRBV18 combines with J gene TRBJ1-5; D is perhaps TRBD1 (5 bases). V lost 0 bases and J 5 bases, leaving 11 bases between the germline ends. Germline loops: CDR1 KGHSH, CDR2 LQKENI. The CDR3 consists of 15 residues. CDR3 DNA sequence: TGTGCCAGCTCACCACCCGGGCAGGGTTATCAGCCCCAGCATTTT. It encodes CASSPPGQGYQPQHF. Full variable domain (remainder filled in from reference TRBV18 and TRBJ1-5): NAGVMQNPRHLVRRRGQEARLRCSPMKGHSHVYWYRQLPEEGLKFMVYLQKENIIDESGMPKERFSAEFPKEGPSILRIQQVVRGDSAAYFCASSPPGQGYQPQHFGDGTRLSIL.

CDR3 sequence (DNA): TGTGCCAGCAGCCAAGGGAGGGGTATGGACACTGAAGCTTTCTTT. Protein: CASSQGRGMDTEAFF. V and J are TRBV14 and TRBJ1-1; D is possibly TRBD1 (5 bases). The germline V and J ends were trimmed by 1 base and 3 bases, with 12 bases remaining between them. The CDR3 is made up of 15 amino acids. CDR1 is SGHDN, CDR2 FVKESK, per germline.

The chain recombines TRBV7-3 with TRBJ2-1, with 7 bases lining up with TRBD2. The CDR3 runs 15 residues. V lost 4 bases and J lost 6; bases outside the gene matches: 9. CDR1 and CDR2 (germline): SGHTA, FQGTGA. The CDR3 coding sequence is TGTGCCAGCAGCTCCCAAATTGGACTAGTCAATGAGCAGTTCTTC. Protein: CASSSQIGLVNEQFF.

This chain links TRBV6-6 with TRBJ2-2; D possibly corresponds to TRBD2 (7 bases). The CDR3 totals 16 residues. Germline CDR1 is MNHNY and CDR2 is SVGAGI (reference sequence). V gave up 0 bases and J gave up 4 bases, with 12 bases separating them. This CDR3 reads CASSYSGGRATGELFF. Here the CDR3 DNA reads TGTGCCAGCAGTTACTCCGGGGGGCGCGCCACCGGGGAGCTGTTTTTT.

V gene TRBV6-5 combines with J gene TRBJ1-5; D not certain. CDR3 length: 15 residues. Trimming left V 4 bases short and J 4 bases short, with 14 bases between. CDR1 MNHEY and CDR2 SVGAGI come from the germline V gene. In nucleotides, the CDR3 is TGTGCCAGCAGTTCCCTTTCGGTATCAAATCAGCCCCAGCATTTT. Encoded protein: CASSSLSVSNQPQHF.

This chain connects TRBV6-4 to TRBJ2-7; TRBD2 matches 10 bases. CDR1 is MRHNA and CDR2 is SNTAGT in the germline V gene. The CDR3 sequence is 15 residues long. The ends lost 6 bases at V and 2 bases at J; junction bases unmatched: 7. CDR3 DNA sequence: TGTGCCAGCAGCGTGGGACTAGCGTTGACCTACGAGCAGTACTTC. This encodes CASSVGLALTYEQYF.

This chain connects TRBV24-1 to TRBJ2-5, with D perhaps matching TRBD2 (6 bases). The V end was cut by 3 bases, the J end by 2 bases, with 15 bases between. Looked up from germline, CDR1 is KGHDR and CDR2 is SFDVKD. This CDR3 is 16 amino acids long. For the CDR3, the DNA is TGTGCCACCAGTGATCGGGGCAGGGAGGCGCAAGAGACCCAGTACTTC. Residues: CATSDRGREAQETQYF.

V usage is TRBV14 and J usage is TRBJ2-1; D possibly corresponds to TRBD1 (5 bases). V was cut by 0 bases and J by 0 bases, with 15 bases left in between. Germline loops: CDR1 SGHDN, CDR2 FVKESK. CDR3 length: 18 amino acids. CDR3 in amino acids: CASSQDSGAPRSYNEQFF. In DNA form, the CDR3 reads TGTGCCAGCAGCCAAGATTCTGGGGCACCCCGCTCCTACAATGAGCAGTTCTTC.

Written as DNA, the CDR3 is TGTGCCAGCAGCTCCGGGTGGTCTGGGGCCAACGTCCTGACTTTC. Translation: CASSSGWSGANVLTF. The chain has TRBV7-3 and TRBJ2-6; no clear D gene. The CDR3 loop spans 15 amino acids. The germline V and J ends were trimmed by 4 bases and 1 base, with 8 bases remaining between them. In germline, CDR1 is SGHTA, CDR2 FQGTGA.